This TCR beta chain was sequenced during a study of neurological immune-mediated disorders. TCRdb independently ran MiXCR on the 5' RACE reads; one entry per CDR3 protein. The sample lists nearly 60,000 distinct CDR3 sequences, 3% to 4% occurring once. Germline V lookup: CDR1 LGHNA, CDR2 YNFKEQ. The CDR3 runs 17 residues. V lost 0 bases, J lost 1 base, and 10 bases lay in between. Ten or more counts support this clonotype. The rearrangement uses TRBV4-2 and TRBJ1-6; tentative D call: TRBD1 (5 bases). The sequence was obtained from a woman aged 55-69 years with multiple sclerosis. Sequencing was done on a sample of PBMCs. CDR3 sequence (DNA): TGTGCCAGCAGCCAAGATAGTAGGGGTTCCTATAATTCACCCCTCCACTTT. This encodes CASSQDSRGSYNSPLHF.